These 11 T cell receptor beta chains originate from one sample sequenced in a study of spatial heterogeneity in lung cancer. Each CDR3 protein gets one entry after TCRdb re-called the 5' RACE reads with MiXCR. The sample has 30,000 to 50,000 distinct CDR3 sequences, under 6.5% seen once. The time point denotes: sample taken at primary tumor resection. The study sequenced unsorted whole RNA from tumor, nontumor lung or frozen PBMC. The material was PBMCs, obtained at surgery. These receptors all stem from a male donor with early-stage non-small cell lung cancer.

This chain connects TRBV6-1 to TRBJ1-5; weak D call: TRBD1 (6 bases). Trimming took off 0 bases at V and 4 bases at J, with 7 bases between the two ends. The V gene's germline CDR1 is MNHNS and CDR2 SASEGT. The CDR3 totals 14 residues. The CDR3 DNA sequence: TGTGCCAGCAGTGAAGCAGGGGGAAATCAGCCCCAGCATTTT. Translation: CASSEAGGNQPQHF.

This clonotype occurred many times. The genes are TRBV6-5 and TRBJ1-1, with a possible D match to TRBD1 (6 bases). Per germline, CDR1 MNHEY and CDR2 SVGAGI. V was pared by 6 bases and J by 10 bases, with 21 bases between. The CDR3 has 14 amino acids. DNA for the CDR3: TGTGCCAGCAGCTTAACTCAGGGGTCCAAGTCAGCTTTCTTT. It yields the protein CASSLTQGSKSAFF.

The chain joins TRBV19 to TRBJ1-1; D is perhaps TRBD1 (5 bases). The CDR3 is made up of 15 amino acids. V was cut by 8 bases and J by 0 bases, with 16 bases left in between. CDR1 LNHDA and CDR2 SQIVND come from the germline V gene (reference sequence). CDR3 sequence: CASSTDGGMNTEAFF. As DNA, the CDR3 is TGTGCCAGTTCGACCGACGGGGGAATGAACACTGAAGCTTTCTTT.

V usage is TRBV19 and J usage is TRBJ2-3; possibly TRBD1 for D (6 bases). The CDR3 has 15 residues. The germline V gene has CDR1 LNHDA and CDR2 SQIVND (reference sequence). V was clipped by 7 bases and J by 4 bases, with 18 bases between them. The CDR3 protein is CASKQQRTDADTQYF. CDR3 in DNA: TGTGCCAGTAAACAGCAGAGGACAGACGCAGATACGCAGTATTTT.

At least ten counts were recorded for this clonotype. The J gene is TRBJ1-6, the V gene TRBV5-5; 7 bases line up with TRBD1. J gave up 5 bases and V 0 bases, and 5 bases lay outside the gene matches. This CDR3 has 16 residues. The germline V gene encodes CDR1 SGHKS and CDR2 YYEKEE (reference sequence). The CDR3 DNA reads TGTGCCAGCAGCTTGGTTGGCAGGGGGAATAATTCACCCCTCCACTTT. Its translation: CASSLVGRGNNSPLHF.

This clonotype was seen many times. This sequence joins TRBV6-2 or TRBV6-3 and TRBJ1-5; no clear D gene. The CDR3 length is 12 residues. Trimming removed 6 bases at V and 7 bases at J, with 10 bases between. Germline V lookup: CDR1 MNHEY, CDR2 SVGEGT. DNA for the CDR3: TGTGCCAGCAGGATTCCGGAGCAGCCCCAGCATTTT. This gives the protein CASRIPEQPQHF.

The rearrangement uses TRBV6-1 and TRBJ2-3; D gene uncertain. CDR3 length: 12 residues. Germline CDR1 MNHNS, CDR2 SASEGT. Trimming pared 6 bases from V and 2 bases from J, leaving 6 bases between. CDR3 bases: TGTGCCAGCAGGTCGGACACAGATACGCAGTATTTT. Residues: CASRSDTDTQYF.

This clonotype was detected only a few times. The J gene is TRBJ2-7, the V gene TRBV7-6; D ambiguous. CDR1 is SGHVS, CDR2 FNYEAQ, per germline. The CDR3 covers 14 residues. The V end was cut by 0 bases, the J end by 2 bases, with 8 bases between. The CDR3 region is CASSLAGQPYEQYF. The CDR3 DNA reads as TGTGCCAGCAGCTTAGCCGGTCAACCCTACGAGCAGTACTTC.

The chain carries TRBV27 and TRBJ1-4; possible D gene TRBD1, 5 bases. The CDR3 spans 15 residues. Trimming took off 0 bases at V and 8 bases at J, with 13 bases between the two ends. CDR1 is MNHEY and CDR2 is SMNVEV in the germline V gene (reference sequence). This chain's CDR3 is CASSLSGTLVEKLFF. Written as DNA, the CDR3 is TGTGCCAGCAGTTTATCAGGGACCCTTGTAGAAAAACTGTTTTTT.

The rearrangement uses TRBV24-1 and TRBJ2-2; D remains ambiguous. The V end lost 3 bases, the J end lost 0 bases, and 10 bases lay between the germline ends. Germline V CDR1 and CDR2: KGHDR, SFDVKD. The CDR3 loop spans 16 amino acids. The CDR3: CATSDPRVSNTGELFF. The DNA of the CDR3 is TGTGCCACCAGTGATCCTCGGGTTTCGAACACCGGGGAGCTGTTTTTT.

Judged by abundance, this clonotype is medium-sized (0.01 to 0.1%). The chain recombines TRBV20-1 with TRBJ1-5; D is unresolved. CDR1 and CDR2 (germline): DFQATT, SNEGSKA (reference sequence). Trimming took 6 bases from V and 4 from J, leaving 10 bases between them. This CDR3 has 12 amino acids. The CDR3 sequence: CSAGRRNQPQHF. The CDR3 DNA is TGCAGTGCCGGGAGACGTAATCAGCCCCAGCATTTT.